Below, 7 T cell receptor beta chains from the same sample are listed, as sequenced in a study of OX40 agonist ivuxolimab in advanced cancers. Profiled with immunoSEQ multiplex PCR; TCRdb holds only in-frame clones, not every one. The repertoire has around 43,000 clones, roughly 86% of them found once; the top ten carry more than 10%. Sample: CD4+ or CD8+ T cells sorted from blood, taken in a trial of the OX40 agonist ivuxolimab. The receptors shown here come from an adult with an advanced solid tumor such as melanoma, head and neck, liver or kidney cancer.

This rearrangement joins TRBV10-2 to TRBJ1-1, with D possibly being TRBD1 (5 bases). Germline V gene lookup returns CDR1 WSHSY and CDR2 SAAADI. V was clipped by 3 bases and J by 1 base, with 18 bases between them. CDR3 size: 17 residues. CDR3 amino acids: CASSEDARDSWNTEAFF. The CDR3 nucleotides are TGCGCCAGCAGTGAAGATGCCCGGGACTCCTGGAACACTGAAGCTTTCTTT.

V is TRBV4-3 and J is TRBJ2-4, with 11 bases that match TRBD1. The V gene end was trimmed by 0 bases and the J gene end by 5 bases; junction bases not matched to a gene: 3. Germline CDR1 is LGHNA and CDR2 is YSLEER. The CDR3 sequence is 16 residues long. Written as DNA, the CDR3 is TGCGCCAGCAGCCAAGAGGGACAGGGGGTCGAAAACATTCAGTACTTC. Its protein product is CASSQEGQGVENIQYF.

V and J are TRBV15 and TRBJ1-2; no clear D. V was cut by 3 bases and J by 2 bases, with 4 bases left in between. The germline V gene has CDR1 LNHNV and CDR2 YYDKDF (reference sequence). The CDR3 length is 12 residues. The CDR3 coding sequence is TGTGCCACCAGCAGTGGGAACTATGGCTACACCTTC. It yields the protein CATSSGNYGYTF.

On this clone itself: An end of the junction does not agree with germline; a read error may underlie this. The sample carries other DNA sequences with the same CDR3. The rearrangement uses TRBV4-1 and TRBJ1-1; possibly TRBD1 for D (5 bases). Germline lookup yields CDR1 MGHRA and CDR2 YSYEKL. The CDR3 is made up of 14 amino acids. The CDR3 sequence: CASSPRGEGGEAFF. As DNA, the CDR3 is TGTGCCAGCAGCCCCCGGGGGGAGGGAGGTGAAGCTTTCTTT.

The CDR3 nucleotides are TGTGCCAGCCGGGGACTAGTGGGGTCCAGCACCGGGGAGCTGTTTTTT. Translated: CASRGLVGSSTGELFF. This rearrangement joins TRBV13 to TRBJ2-2, with 8 bases identical to TRBD2. The CDR3 length is 16 residues. Germline loops: CDR1 PRHDT, CDR2 FYEKMQ (reference sequence). V dropped 8 bases and J dropped 4; count of bases not matched to a gene: 12.

The genes are TRBV27 and TRBJ2-3; D may match TRBD1 or TRBD2 (5 bases each). The CDR3 totals 14 residues. Trimming cost V 6 bases and J 6 bases, with 16 bases left between them. Looked up from germline, CDR1 is MNHEY and CDR2 is SMNVEV (reference sequence). This chain's CDR3 is CASSLFRDVDTQYF. CDR3 in DNA: TGTGCCAGCAGCCTCTTCCGGGACGTCGATACGCAGTATTTT.

The table lists this clone with a count of one. V usage is TRBV7-3 and J usage is TRBJ2-2; TRBD1 matches 8 bases. Per germline, CDR1 SGHTA and CDR2 FQGTGA. The CDR3 is 20 residues long. V gave up 4 bases and J gave up 2 bases; unmatched junction bases: 18. The CDR3 sequence is CASSSPLVGQGGFNTGELFF. The DNA for the CDR3 is TGTGCCAGCAGCTCCCCGTTGGTAGGACAGGGTGGTTTTAACACCGGGGAGCTGTTTTTT.